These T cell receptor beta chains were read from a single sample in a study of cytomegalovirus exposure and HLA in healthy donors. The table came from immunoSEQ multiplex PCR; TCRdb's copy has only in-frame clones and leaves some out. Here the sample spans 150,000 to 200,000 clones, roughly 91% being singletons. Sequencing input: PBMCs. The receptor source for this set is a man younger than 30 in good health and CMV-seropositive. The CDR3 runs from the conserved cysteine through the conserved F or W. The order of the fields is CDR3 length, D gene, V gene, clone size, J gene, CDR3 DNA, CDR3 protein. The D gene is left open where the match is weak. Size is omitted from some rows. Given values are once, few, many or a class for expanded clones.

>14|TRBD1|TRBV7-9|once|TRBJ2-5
TGTGCCAGCAGCTTGGTCAGGGGGTTTGAGACCCAGTACTTC
CASSLVRGFETQYF
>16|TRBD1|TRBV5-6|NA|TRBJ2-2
TGTGCCAGCAGCGTCCGACAGGGGGCGAGCACCGGGGAGCTGTTTTTT
CASSVRQGASTGELFF
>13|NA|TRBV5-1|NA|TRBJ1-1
TGCGCCAGCAGCTTGGTCATGAACACTGAAGCTTTCTTT
CASSLVMNTEAFF
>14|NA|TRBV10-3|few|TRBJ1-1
TGTGCCATCAGTCTCCAGGGCTTGAACACTGAAGCTTTCTTT
CAISLQGLNTEAFF
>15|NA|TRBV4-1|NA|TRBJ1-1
TGCGCCAGCAGCCCGACCCCCGGGAGGAACACTGAAGCTTTCTTT
CASSPTPGRNTEAFF
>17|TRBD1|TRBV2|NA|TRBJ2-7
TGTGCCAGCAGCTCCGGGACAGGGAGGGAATTTGGTTACGAGCAGTACTTC
CASSSGTGREFGYEQYF
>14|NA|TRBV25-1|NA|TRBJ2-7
TGTGCCAGCAGTGAAACCGCTATGGTAAGCGAGCAGTACTTC
CASSETAMVSEQYF
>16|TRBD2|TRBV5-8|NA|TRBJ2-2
TGTGCCAGCAGCCCCATAGCGGGCCTAAACACCGGGGAGCTGTTTTTT
CASSPIAGLNTGELFF
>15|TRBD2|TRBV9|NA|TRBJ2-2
TGTGCCAGCAGCCCGACGGGGCGGGGGACCGGGGAGCTGTTTTTT
CASSPTGRGTGELFF
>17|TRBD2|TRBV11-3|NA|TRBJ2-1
TGTGCCAGCAGCTCCGGACTAGCGGACAATTCCTACAATGAGCAGTTCTTC
CASSSGLADNSYNEQFF
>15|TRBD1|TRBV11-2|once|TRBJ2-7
TGTGCCAGCAGCTTAACAGGGGCATCATCCTACGAGCAGTACTTC
CASSLTGASSYEQYF
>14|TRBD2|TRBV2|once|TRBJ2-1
TGTGCCACCCCAGCGCTAGCGGGAGTTAACGAGCAGTTCTTC
CATPALAGVNEQFF
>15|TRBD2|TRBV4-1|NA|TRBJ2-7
TGCGCCAGCAGCCCACTAGCGGGAGGGACCTACGAGCAGTACTTC
CASSPLAGGTYEQYF
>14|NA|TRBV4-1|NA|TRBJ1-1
TGCGCCAGCAGCCAAGGTCGACTTACGGCTGAAGCTTTCTTT
CASSQGRLTAEAFF
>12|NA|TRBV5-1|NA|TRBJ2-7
TGCGCCAGCAGCTCGAGAGGTTACGAGCAGTACTTC
CASSSRGYEQYF
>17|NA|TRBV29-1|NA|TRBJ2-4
TGCAGCGTTGAAGATACGAAGGGCGGGCTAGCCAAAAACATTCAGTACTTC
CSVEDTKGGLAKNIQYF